This T cell receptor (beta chain) appears in the sequencing data of a study of identical twins. Study-level findings and limits: The study found that models underestimated out-of-frame TCR alpha sharing in monozygotic twins. The study found excess low generation probability among twin-shared out-of-frame alpha sequences. One should note that invariant MAIT and iNKT cells could partly confound zero-insertion analyses.

TCRdb re-called the 5' RACE reads with MiXCR, one entry per CDR3 protein. The table includes 200,000 or so distinct CDR3 sequences, 7.5% detected once. The germline V gene encodes CDR1 SGHKS and CDR2 YYEKEE (reference sequence). The CDR3 totals 15 residues. The ends were cut back, 4 bases at V and 3 bases at J, with 16 bases in the middle. This clonotype was seen only a few times. The antigen is not known. These records were also assigned to another study, of yellow fever vaccine responses in identical twins.

Sequencing was done on a sample of memory (CD45RO+) T cells sorted from blood. The rearrangement joins TRBV5-5 to TRBJ1-2; D might be TRBD1 (6 bases). This clonotype originated in a woman aged 18-35 years in good health. CDR3 region: CASSGAGGADYGYTF. The CDR3 region has the DNA TGTGCCAGCAGCGGGGCTGGGGGCGCGGACTATGGCTACACCTTC.